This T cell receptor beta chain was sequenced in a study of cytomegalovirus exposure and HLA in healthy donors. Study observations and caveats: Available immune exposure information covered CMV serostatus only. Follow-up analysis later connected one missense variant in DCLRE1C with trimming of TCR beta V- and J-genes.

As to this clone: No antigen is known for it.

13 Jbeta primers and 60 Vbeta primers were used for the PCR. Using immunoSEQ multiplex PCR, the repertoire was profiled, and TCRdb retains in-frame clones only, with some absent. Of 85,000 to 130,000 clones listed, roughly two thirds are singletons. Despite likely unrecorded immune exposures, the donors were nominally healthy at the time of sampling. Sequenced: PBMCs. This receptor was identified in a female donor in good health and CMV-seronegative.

This chain's CDR3 is CASSVVGGASGNTIYF. Written as DNA, the CDR3 is TGTGCCAGCAGCGTAGTCGGGGGGGCTTCTGGAAACACCATATATTTT. V usage is TRBV9 and J usage is TRBJ1-3; D might be TRBD1 (6 bases). Trimming removed 0 bases from V and 1 base from J, with 11 bases in between. Germline CDR1 and CDR2: SGDLS and YYNGEE. The CDR3 loop spans 16 amino acids.